The present TCR beta chain was sequenced within a study of Ad26.COV2.S vaccination and SARS-CoV-2 variants. Of note for this clone: The antigen is undetermined.

Study-level findings and limits: While placebo recipients had lower spike-specific TCR breadth, vaccine recipients had more.

Treatment defined: some 20 received Ad26.COV2.S at low or high dose, single or two shots; about 5 received placebo; per-sample allocation not given. Samples came from day 63 after the first vaccine or placebo injection. Some clones are missing from TCRdb's copy, which holds only in-frame ones; the method was immunoSEQ multiplex PCR. This sample has 350,000 to 600,000 clones, with 89% found just once. The TCR originated in a person aged 18-60 years who received the Ad26.COV2.S COVID-19 vaccine or a placebo. The sequencing used peripheral blood, collected in a trial of Ad26.COV2.S vaccine versus placebo.

In DNA, the CDR3 is TGTGCCAGCCCGGGGGACAGGAACGTGAATGAGCAGTTCTTC. This gives the protein CASPGDRNVNEQFF. This chain connects TRBV2 to TRBJ2-1, with 8 bases lining up with TRBD1. The germline V gene has CDR1 SNHLY and CDR2 FYNNEI. The CDR3 consists of 14 residues. The trim removed 8 bases at V and 7 bases at J, leaving 10 bases unmatched.